This T cell receptor (beta chain) emerged from a study of blood T cell repertoires in COVID-19. Study in general: Sources were T cells, B-cell-depleted T cells, or PBMCs; the material itself was cDNA or gDNA.

In the original analysis: Researchers report that nucleated cell counts were estimated from reference gene primer amplification. Some clones are missing from TCRdb's copy, which holds only in-frame ones; the method was immunoSEQ multiplex PCR. That table gives V, J and clone size, and the DNA gave D and trimming. The table lists 150,000 to 200,000 clones, about 89% of them singletons. The sequence was collected from a man aged 65 to 79 with acute or convalescent COVID-19. Sequencing input: peripheral blood.

Written as DNA, the CDR3 is TGTGCCAGCAGTTTTTTAAATGATTCACCCCTCCACTTT. Its protein product is CASSFLNDSPLHF. The gene calls are TRBV12-3 or TRBV12-4 and TRBJ1-6; D is undetermined. Trimming pared 3 bases from V and 8 bases from J, leaving 8 bases between. The CDR3 extends over 13 amino acids.